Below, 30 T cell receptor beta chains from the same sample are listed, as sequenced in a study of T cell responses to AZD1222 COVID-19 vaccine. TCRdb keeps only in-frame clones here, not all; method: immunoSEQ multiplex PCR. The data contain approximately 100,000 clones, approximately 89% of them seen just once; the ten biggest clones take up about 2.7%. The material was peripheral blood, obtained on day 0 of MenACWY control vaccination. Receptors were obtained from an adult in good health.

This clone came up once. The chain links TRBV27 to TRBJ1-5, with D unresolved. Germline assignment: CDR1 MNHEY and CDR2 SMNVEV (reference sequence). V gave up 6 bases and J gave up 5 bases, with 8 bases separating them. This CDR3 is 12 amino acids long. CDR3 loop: CASRGMDQPQHF. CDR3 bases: TGTGCCAGCAGAGGGATGGATCAGCCCCAGCATTTT.

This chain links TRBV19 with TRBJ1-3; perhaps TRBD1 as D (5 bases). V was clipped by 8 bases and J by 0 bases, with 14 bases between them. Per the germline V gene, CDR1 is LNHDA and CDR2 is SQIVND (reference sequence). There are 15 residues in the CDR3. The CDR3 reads CASATDTSSGNTIYF. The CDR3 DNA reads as TGTGCCAGTGCTACGGACACGAGCTCTGGAAACACCATATATTTT.

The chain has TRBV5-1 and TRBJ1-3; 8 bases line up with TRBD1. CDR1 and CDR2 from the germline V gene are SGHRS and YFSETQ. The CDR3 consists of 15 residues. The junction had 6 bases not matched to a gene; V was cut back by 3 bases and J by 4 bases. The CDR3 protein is CASSSGTGTGNTIYF. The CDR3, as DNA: TGCGCCAGCAGCTCCGGGACAGGAACAGGAAACACCATATATTTT. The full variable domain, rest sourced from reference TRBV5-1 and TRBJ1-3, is KAGVTQTPRYLIKTRGQQVTLSCSPISGHRSVSWYQQTPGQGLQFLFEYFSETQRNKGNFPGRFSGRQFSNSRSEMNVSTLELGDSALYLCASSSGTGTGNTIYFGEGSWLTVV.

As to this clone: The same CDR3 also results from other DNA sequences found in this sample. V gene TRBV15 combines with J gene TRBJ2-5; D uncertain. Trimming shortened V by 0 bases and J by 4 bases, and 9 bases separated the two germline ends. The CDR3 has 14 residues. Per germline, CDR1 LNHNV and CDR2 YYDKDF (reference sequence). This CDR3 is CATSREAGGETQYF. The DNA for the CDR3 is TGTGCCACCAGCAGAGAGGCAGGCGGAGAGACCCAGTACTTC.

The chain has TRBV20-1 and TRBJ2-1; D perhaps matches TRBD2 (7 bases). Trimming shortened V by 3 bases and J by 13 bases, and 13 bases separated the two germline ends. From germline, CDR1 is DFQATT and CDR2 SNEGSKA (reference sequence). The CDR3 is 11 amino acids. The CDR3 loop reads CSASGGRFQFF. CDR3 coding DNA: TGCAGTGCTAGCGGGGGGCGGTTTCAGTTCTTC.

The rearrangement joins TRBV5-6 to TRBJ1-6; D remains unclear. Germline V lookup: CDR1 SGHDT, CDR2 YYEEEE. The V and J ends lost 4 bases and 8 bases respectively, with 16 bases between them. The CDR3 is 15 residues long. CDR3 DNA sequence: TGTGCCAGCAGCCAATTGTGGGGTGTTGATTCACCCCTCCACTTT. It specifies CASSQLWGVDSPLHF.

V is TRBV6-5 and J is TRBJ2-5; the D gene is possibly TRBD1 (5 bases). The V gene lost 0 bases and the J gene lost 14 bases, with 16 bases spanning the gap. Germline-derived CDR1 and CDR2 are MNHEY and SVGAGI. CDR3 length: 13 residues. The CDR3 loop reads CASSYSTLDKFYF. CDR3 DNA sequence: TGTGCCAGCAGTTACTCGACCCTGGACAAATTTTACTTC.

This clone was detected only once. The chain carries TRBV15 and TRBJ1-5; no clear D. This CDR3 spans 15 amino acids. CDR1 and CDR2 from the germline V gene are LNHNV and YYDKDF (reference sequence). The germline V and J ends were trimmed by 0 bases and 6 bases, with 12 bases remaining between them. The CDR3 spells CATSRDIWEVQPQHF. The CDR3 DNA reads TGTGCCACCAGCAGAGATATATGGGAAGTTCAGCCCCAGCATTTT.

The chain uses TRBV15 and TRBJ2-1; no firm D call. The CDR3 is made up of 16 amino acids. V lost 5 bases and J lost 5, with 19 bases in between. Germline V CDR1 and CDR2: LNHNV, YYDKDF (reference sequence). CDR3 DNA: TGTGCCACCAGCGGACGTGTTCCCCCTCAAGACAATGAGCAGTTCTTC. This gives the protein CATSGRVPPQDNEQFF.

The CDR3 sequence: CASSPQEGGAGNTIYF. In nucleotides, the CDR3 is TGTGCCAGCAGCCCTCAGGAAGGGGGAGCTGGAAACACCATATATTTT. The chain couples TRBV11-3 to TRBJ1-3, with D perhaps TRBD1 (6 bases). Between the trimmed V and J ends, which lost 5 bases and 2 bases, there was a span of 16 bases. The CDR3 runs to 16 residues. Germline V gene sequence: CDR1 SGHNT, CDR2 YENEEA.

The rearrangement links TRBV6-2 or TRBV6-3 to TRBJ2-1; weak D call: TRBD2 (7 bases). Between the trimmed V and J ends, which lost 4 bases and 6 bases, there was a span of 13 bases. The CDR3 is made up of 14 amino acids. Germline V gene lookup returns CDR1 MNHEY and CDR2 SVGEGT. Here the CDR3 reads CASSWGGAPNEQFF. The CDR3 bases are TGTGCCAGCAGTTGGGGGGGGGCCCCCAATGAGCAGTTCTTC.

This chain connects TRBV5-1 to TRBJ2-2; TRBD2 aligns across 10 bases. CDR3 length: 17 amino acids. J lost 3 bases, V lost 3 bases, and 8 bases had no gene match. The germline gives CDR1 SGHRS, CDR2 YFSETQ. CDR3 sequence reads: CASSSPSTSGYTGELFF. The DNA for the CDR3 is TGCGCCAGCAGCTCCCCGTCGACTAGCGGGTACACCGGGGAGCTGTTTTTT.

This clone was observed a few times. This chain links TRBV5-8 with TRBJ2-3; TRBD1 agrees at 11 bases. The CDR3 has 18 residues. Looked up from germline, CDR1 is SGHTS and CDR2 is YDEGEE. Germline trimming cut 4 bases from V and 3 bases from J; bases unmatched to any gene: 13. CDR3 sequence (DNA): TGTGCCAGCAGCACGCCGGGACAGGGGGTGTATGGGACAGATACGCAGTATTTT. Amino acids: CASSTPGQGVYGTDTQYF.

CDR3 sequence: CASSLTGHSTDTQYF. Here the CDR3 DNA reads TGTGCCAGCAGCTTAACAGGGCACAGCACAGATACGCAGTATTTT. The genes are TRBV5-6 and TRBJ2-3, with D possibly TRBD1 on 6 matching bases. The CDR3 extends over 15 amino acids. Germline CDR1 is SGHDT and CDR2 is YYEEEE. The V gene lost 2 bases and the J gene lost 0 bases, with 10 bases spanning the gap.

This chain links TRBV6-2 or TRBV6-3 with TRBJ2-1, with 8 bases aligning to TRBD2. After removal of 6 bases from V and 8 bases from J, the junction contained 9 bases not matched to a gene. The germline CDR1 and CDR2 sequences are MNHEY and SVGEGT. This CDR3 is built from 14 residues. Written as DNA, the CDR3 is TGTGCCAGCAGCCCGGGACTAGTCATTGATGAGCAGTTCTTC. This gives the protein CASSPGLVIDEQFF.

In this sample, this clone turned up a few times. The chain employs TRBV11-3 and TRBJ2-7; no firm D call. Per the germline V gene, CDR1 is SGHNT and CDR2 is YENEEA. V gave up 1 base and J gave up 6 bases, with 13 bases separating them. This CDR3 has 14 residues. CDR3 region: CASSLAPEYGEQYF. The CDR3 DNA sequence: TGTGCCAGCAGCTTAGCTCCTGAATATGGCGAGCAGTACTTC.

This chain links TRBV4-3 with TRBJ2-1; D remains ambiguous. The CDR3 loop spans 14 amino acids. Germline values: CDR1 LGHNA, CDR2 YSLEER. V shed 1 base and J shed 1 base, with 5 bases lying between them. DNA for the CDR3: TGCGCCAGCAGCCAAGCCGGGTCCTACAATGAGCAGTTCTTC. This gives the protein CASSQAGSYNEQFF.

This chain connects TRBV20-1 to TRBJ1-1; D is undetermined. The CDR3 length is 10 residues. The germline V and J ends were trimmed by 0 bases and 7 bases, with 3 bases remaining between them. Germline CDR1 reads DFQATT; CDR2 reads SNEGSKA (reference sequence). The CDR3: CSAREVEAFF. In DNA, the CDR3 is TGCAGTGCTAGAGAGGTTGAAGCTTTCTTT.

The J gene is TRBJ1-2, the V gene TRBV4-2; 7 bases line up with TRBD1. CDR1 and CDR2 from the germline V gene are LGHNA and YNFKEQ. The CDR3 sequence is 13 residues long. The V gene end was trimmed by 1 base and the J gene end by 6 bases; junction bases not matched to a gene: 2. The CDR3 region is CASSQVTGDGYTF. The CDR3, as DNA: TGTGCCAGCAGCCAAGTAACAGGGGATGGCTACACCTTC.

In DNA form, the CDR3 reads TGTGCCAGCAGCTGGGGTTGGGGTCTAGAGGCAGAGACCCAGTACTTC. It specifies CASSWGWGLEAETQYF. V is TRBV5-5 and J is TRBJ2-5; D gene ambiguous. This CDR3 is built from 16 residues. The ends were cut back, 3 bases at V and 4 bases at J, with 19 bases in the middle. Germline V gives CDR1 SGHKS, CDR2 YYEKEE (reference sequence).

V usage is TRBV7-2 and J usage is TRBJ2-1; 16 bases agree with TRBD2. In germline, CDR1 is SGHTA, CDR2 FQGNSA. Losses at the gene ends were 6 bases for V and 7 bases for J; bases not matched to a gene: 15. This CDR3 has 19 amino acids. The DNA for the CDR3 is TGTGCCAGCAGTTCTTACGGGACTAGCGGGGGGGCCGTTAGTAATGAGCAGTTCTTC. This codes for CASSSYGTSGGAVSNEQFF.

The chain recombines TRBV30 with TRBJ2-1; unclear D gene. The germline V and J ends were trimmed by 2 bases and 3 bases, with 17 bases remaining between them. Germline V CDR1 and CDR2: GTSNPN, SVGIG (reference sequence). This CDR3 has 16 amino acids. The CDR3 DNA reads TGTGCCTGGAGTAGGTTGAGGACGTCAGTCTACAATGAGCAGTTCTTC. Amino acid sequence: CAWSRLRTSVYNEQFF.

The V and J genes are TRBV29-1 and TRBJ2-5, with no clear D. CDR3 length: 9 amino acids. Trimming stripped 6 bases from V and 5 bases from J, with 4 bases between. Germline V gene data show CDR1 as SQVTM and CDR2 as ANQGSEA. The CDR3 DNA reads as TGCAGCGTGGGGGAGACCCAGTACTTC. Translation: CSVGETQYF.

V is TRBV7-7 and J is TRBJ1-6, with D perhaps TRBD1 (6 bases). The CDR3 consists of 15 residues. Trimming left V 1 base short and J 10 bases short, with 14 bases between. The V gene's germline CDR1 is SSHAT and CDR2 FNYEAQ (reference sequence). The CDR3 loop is CASSLVQPGESPLHF. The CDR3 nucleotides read TGTGCCAGCAGCTTAGTTCAGCCAGGGGAATCACCCCTCCACTTT.

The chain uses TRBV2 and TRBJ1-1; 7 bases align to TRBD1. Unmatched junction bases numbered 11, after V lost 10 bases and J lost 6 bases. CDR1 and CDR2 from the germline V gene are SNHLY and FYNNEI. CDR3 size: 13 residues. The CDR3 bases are TGTGCCACCGGGACAGATTTTGATGCTGAAGCTTTCTTT. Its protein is CATGTDFDAEAFF.

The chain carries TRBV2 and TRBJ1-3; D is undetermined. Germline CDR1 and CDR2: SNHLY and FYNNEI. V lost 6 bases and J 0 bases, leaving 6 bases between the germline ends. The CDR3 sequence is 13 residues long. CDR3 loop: CASSLLSGNTIYF. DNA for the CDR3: TGTGCCAGCAGCCTCCTCTCTGGAAACACCATATATTTT.

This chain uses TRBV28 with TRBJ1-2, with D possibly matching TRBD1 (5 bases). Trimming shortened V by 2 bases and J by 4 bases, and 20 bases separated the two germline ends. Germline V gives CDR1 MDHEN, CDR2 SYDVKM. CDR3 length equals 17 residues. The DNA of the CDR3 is TGTGCCAGCAGTTTAAGTGGACAAGTACGGCGAGGCTATGGCTACACCTTC. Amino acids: CASSLSGQVRRGYGYTF.

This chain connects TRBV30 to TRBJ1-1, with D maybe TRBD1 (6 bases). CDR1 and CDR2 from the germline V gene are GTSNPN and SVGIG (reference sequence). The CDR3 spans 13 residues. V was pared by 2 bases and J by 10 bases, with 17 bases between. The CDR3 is CAWSSNLGAVAFF. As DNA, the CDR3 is TGTGCCTGGAGTTCAAATTTGGGGGCGGTAGCTTTCTTT.

This CDR3 reads CASSSHRDRETPLHF. CDR3 bases: TGCGCCAGCAGCTCTCACCGGGACAGGGAAACACCCCTCCACTTT. This chain joins TRBV4-1 and TRBJ1-6, with TRBD1 matching over 9 bases. Trimming at V came to 5 bases and at J to 11 bases, leaving 10 bases not matched to a gene. The CDR3 is 15 residues long. Germline values: CDR1 MGHRA, CDR2 YSYEKL.

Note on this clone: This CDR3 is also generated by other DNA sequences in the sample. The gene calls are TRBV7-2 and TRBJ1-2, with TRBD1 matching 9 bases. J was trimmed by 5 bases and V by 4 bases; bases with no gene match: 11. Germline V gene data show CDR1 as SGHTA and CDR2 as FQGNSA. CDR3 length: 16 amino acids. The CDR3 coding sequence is TGTGCCAGCAGCTCAACACCGGGACAGGGCATATATGGCTACACCTTC. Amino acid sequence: CASSSTPGQGIYGYTF.